This passage covers 6 T cell receptor beta chains from one sample sequenced in a study of T-cell memory formation after mild COVID-19. Each CDR3 protein gets one entry after TCRdb re-called the 5' RACE reads with MiXCR. The repertoire includes about 250,000 distinct CDR3 sequences, roughly 18% of them detected once, and 20% to 25% sits in the top ten. Sequenced input: PBMCs or a T cell subset sorted from them (not recorded which). These receptors came from a man between 18 and 29 years old who had mild COVID-19 (a few samples of this study predate the infection). Cell type and time point are not known.

The chain recombines TRBV6-5 with TRBJ2-2, with TRBD1 matching 7 bases. J was trimmed by 5 bases and V by 2 bases; bases with no gene match: 5. Germline-derived CDR1 and CDR2 are MNHEY and SVGAGI. The CDR3 covers 15 residues. CDR3 nucleotide sequence: TGTGCCAGCAGTTACGAGGGGGCGAGGACCGGGGAGCTGTTTTTT. It codes for CASSYEGARTGELFF.

CDR3: CASGLEFLHEQFF. CDR3 nucleotide sequence: TGTGCCAGCGGCCTTGAGTTCCTACACGAGCAGTTCTTC. V is TRBV12-3 or TRBV12-4 and J is TRBJ2-1; D remains unclear. V lost 8 bases and J 10 bases, leaving 18 bases between the germline ends. The CDR3 sequence is 13 residues long.

This clonotype was detected only a few times. This chain connects TRBV18 to TRBJ1-1; D is undetermined. This CDR3 spans 15 amino acids. Germline loops: CDR1 KGHSH, CDR2 LQKENI. The V and J ends lost 2 bases and 0 bases respectively, with 10 bases between them. CDR3: CASSPLMGMNTEAFF. In DNA form, the CDR3 reads TGTGCCAGCTCACCATTGATGGGGATGAACACTGAAGCTTTCTTT.

About this clonotype itself: No conserved phenylalanine or tryptophan is present at the end of the CDR3, so a read error is the likely explanation. The limits of the CDR3 on the DNA are not certain, so only TCRdb's listed CDR3 is given. The V and J genes are TRBV14 and TRBJ1-4; no check of the table's D call, TRBD1, against the DNA was made. Inclusive of both ends, the CDR3 amounts to 11 amino acids. Per germline, CDR1 SGHDN and CDR2 FVKESK. The chain's CDR3 is CASSKKPYPQG.

This clonotype was counted many times. The chain employs TRBV12-3 or TRBV12-4 and TRBJ1-2; D might be TRBD1 (5 bases). The CDR3 sequence is 15 residues long. Trimming shortened V by 2 bases and J by 4 bases, and 14 bases separated the two germline ends. The chain's CDR3 is CASSLIQGFIYGYTF. CDR3 coding DNA: TGTGCCAGCAGTTTAATTCAGGGTTTCATCTATGGCTACACCTTC.

This clonotype occurred a few times. V usage is TRBV3-1 and J usage is TRBJ1-2; 9 bases are a match to TRBD1. V trimming: 10 bases; J trimming: 4 bases; junction bases outside the gene matches: 7. This CDR3 region has 13 residues. Germline V gene lookup returns CDR1 LGHDT and CDR2 YNNKEL (reference sequence). The CDR3 region has the DNA TGTGCCACCGGACAGGGGTCAGGCTATGGCTACACCTTC. Its protein is CATGQGSGYGYTF.